These 31 T cell receptor beta chains originate from one sample sequenced in a study of blood T cell repertoires in COVID-19 (dated by TCRdb to 2019 to 2021). Library method: the immunoSEQ multiplex PCR assay. Entries here come from immuneACCESS through TCRdb and include only in-frame sequences with V and J called. Some clones fail to appear in such tables; in the studies checked, an unresolved V gene covers under half of the shortfall, and the cause of the remainder is unknown. This sample gives fewer than 300,000 clones in total; about 89% of them show up just once. Roughly 1.6% of the sample comes from the top ten. Material for sequencing was peripheral blood. The receptors here all came from a woman aged 40 to 49 who had recovered from COVID-19.

The genes are TRBV5-1 and TRBJ1-4; D is possibly TRBD1 (6 bases). The germline V gene encodes CDR1 SGHRS and CDR2 YFSETQ. The CDR3 totals 15 residues. V lost 4 bases, J lost 8 bases, and 18 bases lay in between. The CDR3: CASSHEWGLGEKLFF. In DNA form, the CDR3 reads TGCGCCAGCAGCCACGAGTGGGGGCTGGGGGAAAAACTGTTTTTT.

The chain is built from TRBV10-1 and TRBJ1-2, with 11 bases fitting TRBD1. Trimming took 9 bases from V and 6 from J; bases not matched to a gene: 12. CDR1 WNHNN and CDR2 SYGVQD come from the germline V gene (reference sequence). The CDR3 extends over 15 amino acids. CDR3 bases: TGCGCCAGAAAGGGGCCGGGACAGGGGGAACATGGCTACACCTTC. It is translated as CARKGPGQGEHGYTF.

The chain joins TRBV11-3 to TRBJ1-5; 8 bases are a match to TRBD1. The CDR3 length is 17 residues. CDR1 and CDR2 from the germline V gene are SGHNT and YENEEA. Germline trimming cut 4 bases from V and 0 bases from J; bases unmatched to any gene: 8. The CDR3 DNA follows: TGTGCCAGCAGCTCCGATACAGGGGGGATTAGCAATCAGCCCCAGCATTTT. It encodes CASSSDTGGISNQPQHF.

This clone was detected only once. The rearrangement links TRBV24-1 to TRBJ1-5; 8 positions match TRBD1. Germline V gene lookup returns CDR1 KGHDR and CDR2 SFDVKD. This CDR3 has 14 residues. Trimming took 3 bases from V and 4 from J; bases not matched to a gene: 1. The DNA for the CDR3 is TGTGCCACCAGTGATAACAGGGGGAATCAGCCCCAGCATTTT. Its translation is CATSDNRGNQPQHF.

V gene TRBV5-1 combines with J gene TRBJ1-1, with 10 positions matching TRBD1. The CDR3 is made up of 13 amino acids. Trimming at V came to 5 bases and at J to 4 bases, leaving 2 bases not matched to a gene. Germline V gene lookup returns CDR1 SGHRS and CDR2 YFSETQ. DNA for the CDR3: TGCGCCAGCAGGGGACAGGGGAGCACTGAAGCTTTCTTT. Amino acids: CASRGQGSTEAFF.

The chain is built from TRBV5-1 and TRBJ2-7; TRBD2 aligns across 7 bases. In germline, CDR1 is SGHRS, CDR2 YFSETQ. The CDR3 has 15 amino acids. Losses at the gene ends were 4 bases for V and 2 bases for J; bases not matched to a gene: 9. CDR3: CASSPPGTTTYEQYF. CDR3 in DNA: TGCGCCAGCAGCCCCCCCGGGACTACGACCTACGAGCAGTACTTC.

The rearrangement uses TRBV27 and TRBJ1-1; 7 bases are a match to TRBD1. CDR3 size: 13 residues. The V segment lost 5 bases and the J segment 3 bases; nucleotides outside the gene matches: 3. Germline lookup yields CDR1 MNHEY and CDR2 SMNVEV (reference sequence). The CDR3: CASSLTGDTEAFF. CDR3 nucleotides: TGTGCCAGCAGTCTCACAGGGGACACTGAAGCTTTCTTT.

This clone showed up just a few times. This chain joins TRBV5-4 and TRBJ2-7, with TRBD2 matching 8 bases. After removal of 3 bases from V and 5 bases from J, the junction contained 7 bases not matched to a gene. This CDR3 has 14 residues. The germline V gene has CDR1 SGHNT and CDR2 YYREEE (reference sequence). Written as DNA, the CDR3 is TGTGCCAGCAGCTACCGGGGGGGAGGGAACGAGCAGTACTTC. Translation: CASSYRGGGNEQYF.

V usage is TRBV11-2 and J usage is TRBJ2-7; D uncertain. Germline CDR1 is SGHAT and CDR2 is FQNNGV. This CDR3 spans 11 amino acids. V was cut by 5 bases and J by 4 bases, with 6 bases left in between. As DNA, the CDR3 is TGTGCCAGCAGCCTTTTATACGAGCAGTACTTC. It specifies CASSLLYEQYF.

Written as DNA, the CDR3 is TGTGCCAGCAGTTACTCGGGGGGGCTTTGGTCCTACGAGCAGTACTTC. Protein: CASSYSGGLWSYEQYF. The chain links TRBV6-5 to TRBJ2-7, with D maybe TRBD2 (7 bases). This CDR3 region has 16 residues. Trimming shortened V by 0 bases and J by 1 base, and 13 bases separated the two germline ends. CDR1 is MNHEY and CDR2 is SVGAGI in the germline V gene.

This chain joins TRBV3-1 (or the pseudogene TRBV3-2) and TRBJ2-3; D may be TRBD2 (6 bases). V was cut by 4 bases and J by 5 bases, with 16 bases left in between. The CDR3 runs to 15 residues. In germline, CDR1 is LGHDT, CDR2 YNNKEL (reference sequence). CDR3 region: CASSLLGGTEDTQYF. In DNA, the CDR3 is TGTGCCAGCAGCCTCCTGGGGGGTACTGAAGATACGCAGTATTTT.

This clone appeared once. The CDR3 reads CASSGPEDTDTQYF. The CDR3 DNA reads TGTGCCAGCAGTGGGCCAGAGGACACAGATACGCAGTATTTT. This sequence joins TRBV2 and TRBJ2-3; D remains unclear. This CDR3 comprises 14 residues. V lost 4 bases, J lost 2 bases, and 10 bases lay in between. CDR1 is SNHLY and CDR2 is FYNNEI in the germline V gene.

The rearrangement uses TRBV20-1 and TRBJ2-2; 7 bases map to TRBD1. CDR3 length: 15 amino acids. The V gene's germline CDR1 is DFQATT and CDR2 SNEGSKA (reference sequence). V shed 3 bases, J shed 0 bases, and the junction held 4 bases outside the gene matches. This chain's CDR3 is CSASVGGANTGELFF. In DNA, the CDR3 is TGCAGTGCTAGTGTAGGGGGCGCGAACACCGGGGAGCTGTTTTTT.

The V call is TRBV9, the J call TRBJ2-3; 12 nucleotides match TRBD2. The CDR3 consists of 15 residues. V lost 0 bases to trimming and J lost 5 bases; unmatched junction nucleotides: 1. Germline CDR1 is SGDLS and CDR2 is YYNGEE. CDR3 in amino acids: CASSVGLAGVDTQYF. In DNA form, the CDR3 reads TGTGCCAGCAGCGTAGGACTAGCGGGGGTAGATACGCAGTATTTT.

Points on this clone: Sequence at one end of the junction differs from germline and may be a read error. This chain links TRBV2 with TRBJ1-3; D unresolved. The CDR3 covers 12 residues. Germline V gene sequence: CDR1 SNHLY, CDR2 FYNNEI. In nucleotides, the CDR3 is TGTGCCAGCAGTCCGGAGGTGATGATGGGATCCTTT. This sequence encodes CASSPEVMMGSF.

The chain couples TRBV30 to TRBJ2-7, with 10 bases lining up with TRBD1. Germline assignment: CDR1 GTSNPN and CDR2 SVGIG (reference sequence). The ends lost 3 bases at V and 5 bases at J; junction bases unmatched: 1. This CDR3 region has 12 residues. CDR3 in DNA: TGTGCCTGGAGGGGGACAGGGGACGAGCAGTACTTC. Translating gives CAWRGTGDEQYF.

This clone was seen a handful of times. The V gene is TRBV7-6, the J gene TRBJ2-2; D may be TRBD2 (6 bases). Trimming stripped 1 base from V and 5 bases from J, with 14 bases between. The CDR3 is made up of 16 amino acids. Germline CDR1 reads SGHVS; CDR2 reads FNYEAQ. The CDR3 DNA reads TGTGCCAGCAGCTTAGGTGCTAGCGCACCTACCGGGGAGCTGTTTTTT. Translation: CASSLGASAPTGELFF.

The V gene is TRBV6-1, the J gene TRBJ1-2; a possible D gene is TRBD1 (6 bases). CDR1 and CDR2 from the germline V gene are MNHNS and SASEGT. V was shortened by 5 bases and J by 5 bases, with 15 bases between the two germline ends. CDR3 length: 14 amino acids. The CDR3 spells CASSPLTGKYGYTF. The CDR3 coding sequence is TGTGCCAGCAGTCCTCTTACAGGGAAGTATGGCTACACCTTC.

This clone was counted a single time. The chain joins TRBV4-1 to TRBJ2-7; TRBD1 is a possible D gene (6 bases). Germline CDR1 MGHRA, CDR2 YSYEKL. Trimming left V 0 bases short and J 9 bases short, with 21 bases between. This CDR3 has 16 amino acids. CDR3 sequence: CASSQDSVTGRVWQYF. CDR3 bases: TGCGCCAGCAGCCAAGATTCTGTGACAGGTCGGGTCTGGCAGTACTTC.

The V call is TRBV21-1, the J call TRBJ1-2; whether TRBD1, the table's D call, matches the DNA was not checked. TRBV21-1 is termed a pseudogene. This CDR3 is built from 16 residues. CDR3 DNA: TGTGCCAGCAGCCGCCGTCGAGGGGGCAGGGGCTATGGCTACACCTTC. Its translation: CASSRRRGGRGYGYTF.

V is TRBV6-5 and J is TRBJ2-2; tentative D call: TRBD2 (6 bases). CDR3 length: 13 amino acids. The ends were cut back, 8 bases at V and 5 bases at J, with 12 bases in the middle. The V gene's germline CDR1 is MNHEY and CDR2 SVGAGI. Here the CDR3 reads CASAGLGTGELFF. As DNA, the CDR3 is TGTGCCAGCGCGGGGTTAGGGACCGGGGAGCTGTTTTTT.

The chain is built from TRBV5-1 and TRBJ1-1; D unclear. Germline CDR1 reads SGHRS; CDR2 reads YFSETQ. Trimming removed 1 base from V and 4 bases from J, with 11 bases in between. There are 14 residues in the CDR3. CDR3 DNA: TGCGCCAGCAGCTTGTATGCGCGGGGCACTGAAGCTTTCTTT. This encodes CASSLYARGTEAFF.

The chain is built from TRBV5-1 and TRBJ2-7; 10 nucleotides align to TRBD2. Unmatched junction bases numbered 6, after V lost 0 bases and J lost 3 bases. This CDR3 has 16 amino acids. CDR1 and CDR2 (germline): SGHRS, YFSETQ. The CDR3 sequence is CASSLVPSGGDYEQYF. In DNA, the CDR3 is TGCGCCAGCAGCTTGGTACCGAGCGGGGGGGACTACGAGCAGTACTTC.

The genes are TRBV19 and TRBJ1-2; tentatively, D is TRBD1 (6 bases). V dropped 5 bases and J dropped 9 bases, with 19 bases sitting between them. The germline V gene has CDR1 LNHDA and CDR2 SQIVND (reference sequence). This CDR3 contains 14 residues. CDR3 sequence reads: CASSWLSDGDSYTF. CDR3 nucleotide sequence: TGTGCCAGTAGTTGGCTCTCGGACGGGGACAGCTACACCTTC.

This clone was seen just once. The rearrangement links TRBV28 to TRBJ1-2; D not resolved. Germline V lookup: CDR1 MDHEN, CDR2 SYDVKM. The CDR3 has 13 amino acids. Trimming cost V 4 bases and J 8 bases, with 14 bases left between them. CDR3 bases: TGTGCCAGCAGTTACCCAACCCTCGGGGGCTACACCTTC. Protein: CASSYPTLGGYTF.

The V call is TRBV4-2, the J call TRBJ2-2, with 11 nucleotides matching TRBD2. Germline CDR1 LGHNA, CDR2 YNFKEQ. The CDR3 loop spans 16 amino acids. J lost 5 bases, V lost 1 base, and 3 bases had no gene match. CDR3 bases: TGTGCCAGCAGCCAAGGGCTAGCGGGGGGAACCGGGGAGCTGTTTTTT. Translated, it gives CASSQGLAGGTGELFF.

This clone was picked up a small number of times. The chain links TRBV6-1 to TRBJ1-2; D not certain. V was cut by 1 base and J by 4 bases, with 13 bases left in between. CDR1 and CDR2 from the germline V gene are MNHNS and SASEGT. The CDR3 extends over 15 amino acids. In DNA, the CDR3 is TGTGCCAGCAGTGAAGTGTGGGCTGATTCCTATGGCTACACCTTC. Translated, it gives CASSEVWADSYGYTF.

The chain carries TRBV6-6 and TRBJ1-2; no definite D call. V shed 8 bases and J shed 5 bases, with 12 bases lying between them. There are 12 residues in the CDR3. Germline CDR1 and CDR2: MNHNY and SVGAGI (reference sequence). The CDR3 loop is CASSEAGYGYTF. In nucleotides, the CDR3 is TGTGCCAGCTCGGAGGCGGGGTATGGCTACACCTTC.

The rearrangement links TRBV5-1 to TRBJ2-1; TRBD2 might be the D (5 bases). The CDR3 length is 18 residues. CDR1 is SGHRS, CDR2 YFSETQ, per germline. Trimming pared 0 bases from V and 0 bases from J, leaving 16 bases between. The CDR3 nucleotides are TGCGCCAGCAGCTTGGCCGTCTGGCGGGCAAGCTCCTACAATGAGCAGTTCTTC. Protein sequence: CASSLAVWRASSYNEQFF.

This clone has only a few counts. The chain employs TRBV3-1 (or the pseudogene TRBV3-2) and TRBJ1-1; D possibly corresponds to TRBD1 (6 bases). V lost 0 bases and J 0 bases, leaving 11 bases between the germline ends. The CDR3 totals 16 residues. CDR1 and CDR2 from the germline V gene are LGHDT and YNNKEL (reference sequence). As DNA, the CDR3 is TGTGCCAGCAGCCAAGATCAGGGGTACATGAACACTGAAGCTTTCTTT. Translation: CASSQDQGYMNTEAFF.

The V call is TRBV6-5, the J call TRBJ2-7; 7 bases agree with TRBD1. V lost 0 bases to trimming and J lost 0 bases; unmatched junction nucleotides: 5. The V gene's germline CDR1 is MNHEY and CDR2 SVGAGI. The CDR3 is made up of 16 amino acids. CDR3 in DNA: TGTGCCAGCAGTTACTCGAGGCAGGGGGACTCCTACGAGCAGTACTTC. Protein product: CASSYSRQGDSYEQYF.